Following are 8 T cell receptor beta chains from one sample sequenced in a study of cytomegalovirus exposure and HLA in healthy donors. The PCR made use of 60 Vbeta and 13 Jbeta primers. Assay used: immunoSEQ multiplex PCR; TCRdb lists only in-frame clones, some missing. The sample records about 98,000 clones, 81% being singletons. The sample was PBMCs. These receptors came from a man aged 40-55 years in good health and CMV-seronegative.

CDR3 residues: CASRTPGTGVNIQYF. The CDR3 DNA is TGTGCCAGCAGGACCCCCGGGACAGGTGTGAACATTCAGTACTTC. The chain has TRBV27 and TRBJ2-4; 8 bases align to TRBD1. The V and J ends lost 6 bases and 7 bases, in that order; junction bases with no gene match: 11. The CDR3 contains 15 residues. The germline CDR1 and CDR2 sequences are MNHEY and SMNVEV (reference sequence).

This clone was recorded a few times. CDR3 nucleotide sequence: TGTGCCAGCAGCCAAACTCTGAAGGGACAGGGGGCGCGTAATGAGCAGTTCTTC. It specifies CASSQTLKGQGARNEQFF. V is TRBV4-2 and J is TRBJ2-1; the match to TRBD1 covers 12 bases. Germline-derived CDR1 and CDR2 are LGHNA and YNFKEQ. The CDR3 covers 18 residues. J gave up 7 bases and V 2 bases, and 12 bases lay outside the gene matches.

The genes are TRBV5-4 and TRBJ1-1, with D hard to call. V lost 0 bases to trimming and J lost 7 bases, with 10 bases between them. CDR1 and CDR2 from the germline V gene are SGHNT and YYREEE (reference sequence). The CDR3 covers 13 residues. DNA for the CDR3: TGTGCCAGCAGCTTGGGCTACCTAGGTGAAGCTTTCTTT. This gives the protein CASSLGYLGEAFF.

The V call is TRBV14, the J call TRBJ1-3; D gene uncertain. This CDR3 spans 11 amino acids. Between the trimmed V and J ends, which lost 4 bases and 9 bases, there was a span of 7 bases. CDR1 SGHDN and CDR2 FVKESK come from the germline V gene. CDR3 DNA: TGTGCCAGCAGCCTAGCCGGCACCATATATTTT. Translated: CASSLAGTIYF.

The chain is built from TRBV19 and TRBJ1-5; 7 nucleotides line up with TRBD1. CDR3 length: 15 residues. Germline V gene sequence: CDR1 LNHDA, CDR2 SQIVND (reference sequence). Trimming cost V 3 bases and J 1 base; bases outside gene matches: 3. DNA for the CDR3: TGTGCCAGTAGTATCACAGGGGTCAGCAATCAGCCCCAGCATTTT. Encoded protein: CASSITGVSNQPQHF.

The rearrangement uses TRBV5-1 and TRBJ1-4, with TRBD1 matching 11 bases. V lost 0 bases to trimming and J lost 4 bases; unmatched junction nucleotides: 5. This CDR3 is 17 amino acids long. Germline CDR1 is SGHRS and CDR2 is YFSETQ. The CDR3: CASSLAAGTGGNEKLFF. CDR3 nucleotides: TGCGCCAGCAGCTTGGCCGCGGGGACAGGGGGTAATGAAAAACTGTTTTTT.

This chain uses TRBV19 with TRBJ2-6, with 7 bases lining up with TRBD2. The CDR3 covers 20 residues. Trimming at V came to 5 bases and at J to 0 bases, leaving 16 bases not matched to a gene. CDR1 and CDR2 from the germline V gene are LNHDA and SQIVND (reference sequence). Written as DNA, the CDR3 is TGTGCCAGTAGTCACCGGGGGGTGAGGGTGAACGTCTCTGGGGCCAACGTCCTGACTTTC. Protein sequence: CASSHRGVRVNVSGANVLTF.

This clone turned up a few times. The rearrangement joins TRBV7-9 to TRBJ2-3, with D perhaps matching TRBD2 (7 bases). This CDR3 is built from 15 residues. Between the trimmed V and J ends, which lost 6 bases and 0 bases, there was a span of 13 bases. Germline CDR1 reads SEHNR; CDR2 reads FQNEAQ (reference sequence). CDR3 residues: CASRRPGGSTDTQYF. The CDR3 bases are TGTGCCAGCAGACGCCCGGGGGGCAGCACAGATACGCAGTATTTT.